The rows below give T cell receptor beta chains drawn from one sample of a study of siplizumab effects on memory and regulatory T cells. The protocol was immunoSEQ multiplex PCR, while the TCRdb copy is restricted to in-frame clones and leaves out a portion. The table records about 120,000 clones, 93% of them present only once. Sequencing input: non-Treg CD4+ T cells sorted from blood. The source is a human donor in good health. The CDR3 runs from the conserved cysteine through the conserved F or W. The D gene is left open where the match is weak. Some rows mark clone size as missing; the rest say once, few, many or name a class of expanded clone.

>TRBV7-9|TRBJ2-1|-|-
TGTGCCAGCAGCTTGGCGAAAGGAACGGGGGCCTCTTACAATGAGCAGTTCTTC
CASSLAKGTGASYNEQFF
>TRBV23-1|TRBJ1-2|-|TRBD1
TGCGCCAGCATCCCGGGGGCGGGACAGCTTTATGGCTACACCTTC
CASIPGAGQLYGYTF
>TRBV7-8|TRBJ1-5|-|TRBD1
TGTGCCAGCAGCCTTTGGGACAGGGGGCTCGGACAGCCCCAGCATTTT
CASSLWDRGLGQPQHF
>TRBV19|TRBJ2-7|-|TRBD1
TGTGCCAGTAGTACGGGACAGTTATACAATACCTACGAGCAGTACTTC
CASSTGQLYNTYEQYF
>TRBV6-1|TRBJ2-7|-|-
TGTGCCAGCAGTCCCGAGGGGGGTAGCTCCTACGAGCAGTACTTC
CASSPEGGSSYEQYF
>TRBV25-1|TRBJ2-5|-|-
TGTGCCAGCAGTGAATTTGGTCTAATGGGGACCCAGTACTTC
CASSEFGLMGTQYF
>TRBV10-2|TRBJ2-7|-|-
TGCGCCAGCAGTGACCAGGGTACCCTCTACGAGCAGTACTTC
CASSDQGTLYEQYF
>TRBV19|TRBJ1-3|-|-
TGTGCCAGTACTAGGTGGGCGGCAAACTCTGGAAACACCATATATTTT
CASTRWAANSGNTIYF
>TRBV5-6|TRBJ1-4|-|-
TGTGCCAGCAGCTTACGCAGGTCTAATGAAAAACTGTTTTTT
CASSLRRSNEKLFF
>TRBV5-5|TRBJ1-6|few|TRBD1
TGTGCCAGCAGCTCGTCGCGACAGGGAGGGAATTCACCCCTCCACTTT
CASSSSRQGGNSPLHF
>TRBV5-1|TRBJ2-7|-|-
TGCGCCAGCAGCTTCGGTGGGAGCTCCTACGAGCAGTACTTC
CASSFGGSSYEQYF
>TRBV2|TRBJ2-3|-|-
TGTGCCAGCGGGTCGCGCGCCGACAAAGATACGCAGTATTTT
CASGSRADKDTQYF
>TRBV11-1|TRBJ2-1|-|TRBD2
TGTGCCAGCAGCTTATCCGGGAGGGGGTTCTTC
CASSLSGRGFF
>TRBV11-2|TRBJ2-1|-|TRBD2
TGTGCCAGCAGCTTAGGGACTAGCGGGGGCAATGAGCAGTTCTTC
CASSLGTSGGNEQFF
>TRBV5-1|TRBJ2-3|-|TRBD2
TGCGCCACCAGACTAGCGGGGGTCAGCACAGATACGCAGTATTTT
CATRLAGVSTDTQYF
>TRBV7-3|TRBJ2-1|-|-
TGTGCCAGCAGCTTAGCGGTGAGCTCCTACAATGAGCAGTTCTTC
CASSLAVSSYNEQFF
>TRBV5-1|TRBJ2-1|-|-
TGCGCCAGCAGTTTACCGGGGACGGAGCAGTTCTTC
CASSLPGTEQFF
>TRBV5-1|TRBJ1-1|-|-
TGCGCCAGCAGCATACAGGGTATAGAGAGTTCAACTGAAGCTTTCTTT
CASSIQGIESSTEAFF
>TRBV25-1|TRBJ1-1|-|-
TGTGCCAGCAGTGAGGCTCAGACGAACACTGAAGCTTTCTTT
CASSEAQTNTEAFF
>TRBV7-9|TRBJ2-5|-|-
TGTGCCAGCAGCCCCCTCTTAGGGCTGGCAGAGACCCAGTACTTC
CASSPLLGLAETQYF
>TRBV2|TRBJ2-4|-|-
TGTGCCAGCAGTGAGACTAACAAGGGGATTCAGTACTTC
CASSETNKGIQYF
>TRBV5-8|TRBJ1-1|-|-
TGTGCCAGCAGCTGGGGGAACACTGAAGCTTTCTTT
CASSWGNTEAFF